The 12 T cell receptor beta chains presented below share a single source sample, sequenced in a study of CD4 T cells in relation to SARS-CoV-2 and coronaviruses. The repertoire was sequenced with immunoSEQ multiplex PCR; TCRdb's copy has only in-frame clones and lacks some. This sample yields approximately 31,000 clones, of which about four fifths are seen a single time; 3% to 3.5% belongs to the top ten. Their antigens are not known. Material for sequencing was memory CD4+ T cells from PBMCs, cultured in vitro. The receptors were sampled from an adult with COVID-19.

The rearrangement joins TRBV28 to TRBJ2-7, with D possibly being TRBD1 (6 bases). Germline CDR1 reads MDHEN; CDR2 reads SYDVKM. This CDR3 region has 14 residues. V gave up 3 bases and J gave up 3 bases, with 12 bases separating them. The DNA for the CDR3 is TGTGCCAGCAGTTTGTCGGACAGAGACTACGAGCAGTACTTC. It encodes CASSLSDRDYEQYF.

The chain links TRBV6-4 to TRBJ2-3, with 8 positions matching TRBD2. V gave up 3 bases and J gave up 1 base; unmatched junction bases: 0. Germline CDR1 and CDR2: MRHNA and SNTAGT. The CDR3 loop spans 14 amino acids. The chain's CDR3 is CASSEAGGTDTQYF. The DNA for the CDR3 is TGTGCCAGCAGTGAAGCGGGAGGCACAGATACGCAGTATTTT.

In this sample, this clone turned up a few times. This chain joins TRBV7-9 and TRBJ2-6; the D is unclear. With 5 bases removed from V and 0 bases from J, the gap between germline ends came to 8 bases. The CDR3 covers 15 residues. The germline V gene has CDR1 SEHNR and CDR2 FQNEAQ (reference sequence). The CDR3 DNA reads as TGTGCCAGCAGCATCACGGTCTCTGGGGCCAACGTCCTGACTTTC. The encoded protein is CASSITVSGANVLTF.

This sequence joins TRBV5-1 and TRBJ2-3; D is possibly TRBD1 or TRBD2 (6 bases each). Germline V lookup: CDR1 SGHRS, CDR2 YFSETQ. The CDR3 sequence is 16 residues long. The V gene lost 4 bases and the J gene lost 2 bases, with 17 bases spanning the gap. The DNA for the CDR3 is TGCGCCAGCAGCCCGGGGGCGGAAGCACTCACAGATACGCAGTATTTT. Protein product: CASSPGAEALTDTQYF.

This clone came up a few times. Here the CDR3 reads CASSYSRTGVYSPLHF. The CDR3 bases are TGTGCCAGCAGTTACTCGAGGACAGGGGTTTATTCACCCCTCCACTTT. The J gene is TRBJ1-6, the V gene TRBV6-5; 9 nucleotides line up with TRBD1. Trimming took 0 bases from V and 8 from J; bases not matched to a gene: 5. Germline V gene sequence: CDR1 MNHEY, CDR2 SVGAGI. The length of the CDR3 is 16 residues.

The V and J genes are TRBV3-1 (or the pseudogene TRBV3-2) and TRBJ2-3; tentatively, D is TRBD1 or TRBD2 (5 bases each). Germline CDR1 LGHDT, CDR2 YNNKEL (reference sequence). The V end lost 6 bases, the J end lost 1 base, and 11 bases lay between the germline ends. CDR3 length: 14 amino acids. This CDR3 is CASRRGPGTDTQYF. The DNA for the CDR3 is TGTGCCAGCAGACGGGGCCCAGGCACAGATACGCAGTATTTT.

V is TRBV6-5 and J is TRBJ1-2; 9 bases fit TRBD1. The CDR3 sequence is 14 residues long. Germline V gene lookup returns CDR1 MNHEY and CDR2 SVGAGI. The J segment lost 4 bases and the V segment lost 6 bases, leaving 6 bases of the junction unmatched. CDR3 coding DNA: TGTGCCAGCAGCCGGGGGACAGGGATCTATGGCTACACCTTC. Translation: CASSRGTGIYGYTF.

This clone was detected only a few times. The CDR3 is CASSLAGIDTQYF. The CDR3 DNA sequence: TGTGCCAGCAGTTTGGCAGGGATAGATACGCAGTATTTT. The chain recombines TRBV28 with TRBJ2-3, with a weak D call TRBD1 (5 bases). CDR1 MDHEN and CDR2 SYDVKM come from the germline V gene. V lost 3 bases to trimming and J lost 5 bases, with 9 bases between them. The CDR3 has 13 residues.

This clone is categorized as medium-sized. The V gene is TRBV6-4, the J gene TRBJ2-6, with D unclear. Looked up from germline, CDR1 is MRHNA and CDR2 is SNTAGT. V lost 2 bases, J lost 0 bases, and 2 bases lay in between. This CDR3 spans 14 amino acids. For the CDR3, the DNA is TGTGCCAGCAGTGACAACTCTGGGGCCAACGTCCTGACTTTC. Amino acids: CASSDNSGANVLTF.

This clone was seen more than once but under ten times. An end of the junction differs from the germline gene, which may be a read error. The CDR3 DNA sequence: TGTGCTAGCAGCCCGGGGACAGGCTCCTACGAGCAGTACTTC. Its translation: CASSPGTGSYEQYF. The rearrangement links TRBV7-7 to TRBJ2-7; 8 bases match TRBD1. The CDR3 is 14 amino acids. Germline V CDR1 and CDR2: SSHAT, FNYEAQ (reference sequence).

DNA of the CDR3: TGTGCCAGCAGTCCCCGGGCCATAGCGGGAAGTACCGGGGAGCTGTTTTTT. Translating gives CASSPRAIAGSTGELFF. This sequence joins TRBV6-6 and TRBJ2-2, with 8 bases matching TRBD2. This CDR3 has 17 residues. Trimming took 5 bases from V and 5 from J; bases not matched to a gene: 13. CDR1 is MNHNY, CDR2 SVGAGI, per germline (reference sequence).

This clone appeared a few times. V and J are TRBV28 and TRBJ1-6, with a tentative D call TRBD1 (5 bases). CDR3 length: 15 amino acids. Trimming removed 5 bases from V and 6 bases from J, with 14 bases in between. Germline V CDR1 and CDR2: MDHEN, SYDVKM. Here the CDR3 DNA reads TGTGCCAGCAGTACCTTAGGGGAAATTAATTCACCCCTCCACTTT. This gives the protein CASSTLGEINSPLHF.